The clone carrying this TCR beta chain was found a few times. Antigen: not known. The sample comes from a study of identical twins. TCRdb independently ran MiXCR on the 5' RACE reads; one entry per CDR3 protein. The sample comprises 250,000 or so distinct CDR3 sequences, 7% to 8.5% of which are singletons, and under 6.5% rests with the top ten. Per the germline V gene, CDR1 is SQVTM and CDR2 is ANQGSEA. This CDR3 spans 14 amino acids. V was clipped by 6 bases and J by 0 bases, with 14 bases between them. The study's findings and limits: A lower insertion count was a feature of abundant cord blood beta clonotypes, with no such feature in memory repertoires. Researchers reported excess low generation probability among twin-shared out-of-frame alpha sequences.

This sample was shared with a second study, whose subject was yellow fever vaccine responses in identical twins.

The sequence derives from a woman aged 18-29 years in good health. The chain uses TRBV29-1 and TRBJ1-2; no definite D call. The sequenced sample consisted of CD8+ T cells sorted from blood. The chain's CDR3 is CSVETVSTNYGYTF. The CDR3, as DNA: TGCAGCGTCGAAACAGTTTCGACTAACTATGGCTACACCTTC.